This T cell receptor (beta chain) emerged from a study of CD8 T cells in Susac syndrome. After extraction with the RNeasy kit, 0.5 to 1 ug of the RNA was reverse transcribed using random hexamers. Across 54 Vbeta and 13 Jbeta, TCR beta CDR3 was amplified with immunoSEQ multiplex PCR. Using its own MiXCR run on the immunoSEQ multiplex PCR reads, TCRdb lists one record per CDR3 protein. Of around 130,000 distinct CDR3 sequences listed, about 90% are singletons. The CDR3 consists of 15 residues. With 7 bases removed from V and 3 bases from J, the gap between germline ends came to 18 bases. Germline values: CDR1 MNHEY, CDR2 SVGAGI. Study-level findings and limits: The study conceded that relatively few individuals underwent its TCR sequencing and HLA analysis.

A word on this clonotype: No antigen is known for it.

The clonotype was recovered from a human donor with multiple sclerosis. What was sequenced was CD8+ T cells from PBMCs. The chain combines TRBV6-5 with TRBJ1-2; D may be TRBD1 (6 bases). CDR3 region: CASKLNRADHYGYTF. The CDR3 region has the DNA TGTGCCAGCAAACTTAACAGGGCGGACCACTATGGCTACACCTTC.